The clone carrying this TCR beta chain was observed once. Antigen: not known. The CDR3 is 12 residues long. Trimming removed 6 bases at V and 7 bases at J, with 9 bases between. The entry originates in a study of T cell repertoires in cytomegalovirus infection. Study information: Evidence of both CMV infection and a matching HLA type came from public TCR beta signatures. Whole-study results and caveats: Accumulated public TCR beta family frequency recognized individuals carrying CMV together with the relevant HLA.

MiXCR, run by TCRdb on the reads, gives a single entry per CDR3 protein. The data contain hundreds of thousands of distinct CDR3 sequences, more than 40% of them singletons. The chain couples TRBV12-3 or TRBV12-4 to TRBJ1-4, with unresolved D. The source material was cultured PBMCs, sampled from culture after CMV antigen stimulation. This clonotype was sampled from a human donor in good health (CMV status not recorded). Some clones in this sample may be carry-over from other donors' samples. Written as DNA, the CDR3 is TGTGCCAGCAGGGGATCCAGTGAAAAACTGTTTTTT. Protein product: CASRGSSEKLFF.